This T cell receptor beta chain was documented in a study of control samples from healthy donors and cancer patients. Only in-frame clones appear in the TCRdb table, and some are missing; sequencing was by immunoSEQ multiplex PCR. The sample consists of approximately 17,000 clones, roughly nine tenths of them appearing once. The V segment lost 4 bases and the J segment 8 bases; nucleotides outside the gene matches: 8. The germline V gene encodes CDR1 SGHRS and CDR2 YFSETQ. The CDR3 contains 14 residues. The rearrangement uses TRBV5-1 and TRBJ1-4, with 7 bases lining up with TRBD1. The receptor comes from a man in his sixties with head and neck cancer. The specimen was PBMCs. CDR3 bases: TGCGCCAGCAGCACCACGACAGGGAAAGAAAAACTGTTTTTT. Protein: CASSTTTGKEKLFF.